The 4 T cell receptor beta chains given below trace back to one sample, sequenced in a study of CD8 T cells in ankylosing spondylitis. TCRdb ran MiXCR on the 5' RACE reads and lists one entry per CDR3 protein. The sample includes 250,000 to 350,000 distinct CDR3 sequences, 15% to 25% of them seen just once. Sequencing was performed on blood, either unsorted or a sorted T cell fraction (not recorded which). All receptors derive from a male donor with ankylosing spondylitis or in good health (not recorded which).

In this sample, this clonotype turned up many times. The chain is built from TRBV11-2 and TRBJ1-6, with D possibly TRBD1 on 5 matching bases. V was trimmed by 5 bases and J by 8 bases, leaving 25 bases between them. Looked up from germline, CDR1 is SGHAT and CDR2 is FQNNGV. The CDR3 is 18 residues long. The CDR3 DNA reads TGTGCCAGCAGCCCCGGGTTCAGGGCAGGGCAGATGGATTCACCCCTCCACTTT. This gives the protein CASSPGFRAGQMDSPLHF.

The V and J genes are TRBV29-1 and TRBJ1-5; 9 bases match TRBD1. CDR1 is SQVTM, CDR2 ANQGSEA, per germline. The CDR3 totals 15 residues. J was trimmed by 1 base and V by 7 bases; bases with no gene match: 8. The CDR3 region has the DNA TGCAGCGCCTCCGCGGGACAGGGAAGCAATCAGCCCCAGCATTTT. It specifies CSASAGQGSNQPQHF.

The rearrangement joins TRBV12-3 or TRBV12-4 to TRBJ2-3; 11 bases map to TRBD2. This CDR3 comprises 15 residues. V trimming: 6 bases; J trimming: 5 bases; junction bases outside the gene matches: 7. The CDR3 protein is CASSRLAGGQDTQYF. DNA of the CDR3: TGTGCCAGCAGCCGTCTAGCGGGAGGACAAGATACGCAGTATTTT.

This clonotype has more than one count but fewer than ten. This rearrangement joins TRBV20-1 to TRBJ2-3, with TRBD2 identical over 12 bases. The CDR3 extends over 16 amino acids. From germline, CDR1 is DFQATT and CDR2 SNEGSKA (reference sequence). V trimming: 1 base; J trimming: 0 bases; junction bases outside the gene matches: 2. For the CDR3, the DNA is TGCAGTGCTAGAGCACTAGCGGGGGGAAGCACAGATACGCAGTATTTT. Translation: CSARALAGGSTDTQYF.